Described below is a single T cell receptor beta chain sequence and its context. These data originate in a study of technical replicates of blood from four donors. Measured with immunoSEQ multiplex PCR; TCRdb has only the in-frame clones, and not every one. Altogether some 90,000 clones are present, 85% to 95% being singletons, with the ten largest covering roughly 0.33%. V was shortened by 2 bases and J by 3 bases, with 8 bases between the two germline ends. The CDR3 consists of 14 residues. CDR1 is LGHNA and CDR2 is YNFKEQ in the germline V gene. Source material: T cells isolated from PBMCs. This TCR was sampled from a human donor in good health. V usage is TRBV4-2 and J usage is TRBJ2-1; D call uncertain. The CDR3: CASSQSFSYNEQFF. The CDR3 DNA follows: TGTGCCAGCAGCCAATCCTTCAGCTACAATGAGCAGTTCTTC.